The source of this T cell receptor (beta chain) is a study of T cell responses to AZD1222 COVID-19 vaccine. The ends lost 7 bases at V and 6 bases at J; junction bases unmatched: 13. The germline gives CDR1 SQVTM, CDR2 ANQGSEA. The CDR3 runs to 14 residues. Some clones are missing from TCRdb's copy, which holds only in-frame ones; the method was immunoSEQ multiplex PCR. The sample includes over 85,000 clones, 80% to 85% of them seen just once. This chain links TRBV29-1 with TRBJ1-2; 8 positions match TRBD1. The sample consisted of peripheral blood, taken on day 0 of AZD1222 vaccination. The sequence was collected from an adult in good health. In DNA, the CDR3 is TGCAGCGCCGCCGGTCGGACAGGGAAGGATGGCTACACCTTC. This gives the protein CSAAGRTGKDGYTF.